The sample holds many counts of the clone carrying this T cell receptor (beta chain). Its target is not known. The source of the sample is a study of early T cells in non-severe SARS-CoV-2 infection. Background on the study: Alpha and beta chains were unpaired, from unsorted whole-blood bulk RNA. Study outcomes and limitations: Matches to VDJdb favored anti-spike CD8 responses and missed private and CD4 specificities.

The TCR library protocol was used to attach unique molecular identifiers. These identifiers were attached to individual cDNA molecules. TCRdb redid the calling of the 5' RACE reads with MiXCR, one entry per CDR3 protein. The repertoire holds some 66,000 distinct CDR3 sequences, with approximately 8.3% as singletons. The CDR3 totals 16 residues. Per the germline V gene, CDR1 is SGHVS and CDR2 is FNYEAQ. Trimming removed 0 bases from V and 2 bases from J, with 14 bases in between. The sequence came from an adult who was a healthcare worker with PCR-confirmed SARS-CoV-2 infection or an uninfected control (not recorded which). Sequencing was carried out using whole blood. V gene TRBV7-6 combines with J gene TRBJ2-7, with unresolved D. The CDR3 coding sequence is TGTGCCAGCAGCTTAGCCCGGCTTTCAACCCCCTACGAGCAGTACTTC. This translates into CASSLARLSTPYEQYF.